This section outlines one T cell receptor beta chain sequence together with its context. What it binds is unknown. Sequence at one end of the junction differs from germline and may be a read error. This specimen belongs to a study of CD8+CD57+ T cells in acquired aplastic anemia. Study-wide context: CD4+ and CD8+ cells, once sorted, gave DNA averaging roughly 3.2 ug. Healthy donors yielded about 10.8 million CD4+ cell reads on average.

Genomic DNA provided the template from which TCR beta VDJ and CDR3 profiles were obtained. TCRdb itself ran the reads through MiXCR, one entry per CDR3 protein. The data contain a few hundred thousand distinct CDR3 sequences, around 68% of them seen just once; the ten biggest clones take up less than 4%. Study-wide findings and caveats: Patients and controls shared 25 to 30 CD8+ CDR3 sequences, which appeared highly expressed in patients and within their immunodominant clones.

The CDR3 extends over 16 amino acids. Germline V gene lookup returns CDR1 SGHTA and CDR2 FQGTGA. V is TRBV7-3 and J is TRBJ2-1, with D possibly matching TRBD2 (6 bases). This receptor was identified in a human donor in good health, serving as a control. Sequenced material: sorted CD4+, CD8+, or CD8+CD57+ T cells (not recorded which) from PBMCs. The CDR3 nucleotides read TGCGCCAGCAGTGTTTTGGCCGGGGGAGTGGGGGTTGAGCAGTTCTTC. Protein sequence: CASSVLAGGVGVEQFF. Filled out from reference TRBV7-3 and TRBJ2-1, the complete variable domain reads GAGVSQTPSNKVTEKGKYVELRCDPISGHTALYWYRQSLGQGPEFLIYFQGTGAADDSGLPNDRFFAVRPEGSVSTLKIQRTERGDSAVYLCASSVLAGGVGVEQFFGPGTRLTVL.